The clone carrying this TCR beta chain was observed a handful of times. The method was immunoSEQ multiplex PCR; TCRdb's version includes in-frame clones alone and lacks a portion of them. The sample carries 130,000 to 150,000 clones, 84% recorded once. CDR1 SEHNR and CDR2 FQNEAQ come from the germline V gene (reference sequence). Trimming took off 1 base at V and 2 bases at J, with 5 bases between the two ends. The CDR3 loop spans 13 amino acids. This sample is drawn from a study of blood T cell repertoires in COVID-19. The chain employs TRBV7-9 and TRBJ1-1; D remains unclear. Sequences were obtained from PBMCs or T cells enriched from blood (not recorded which). The TCR sequence derives from a woman aged 45-60 years who had been exposed to COVID-19. CDR3 sequence: CASSLDFNTEAFF. CDR3 DNA: TGTGCCAGCAGCTTAGACTTCAACACTGAAGCTTTCTTT.